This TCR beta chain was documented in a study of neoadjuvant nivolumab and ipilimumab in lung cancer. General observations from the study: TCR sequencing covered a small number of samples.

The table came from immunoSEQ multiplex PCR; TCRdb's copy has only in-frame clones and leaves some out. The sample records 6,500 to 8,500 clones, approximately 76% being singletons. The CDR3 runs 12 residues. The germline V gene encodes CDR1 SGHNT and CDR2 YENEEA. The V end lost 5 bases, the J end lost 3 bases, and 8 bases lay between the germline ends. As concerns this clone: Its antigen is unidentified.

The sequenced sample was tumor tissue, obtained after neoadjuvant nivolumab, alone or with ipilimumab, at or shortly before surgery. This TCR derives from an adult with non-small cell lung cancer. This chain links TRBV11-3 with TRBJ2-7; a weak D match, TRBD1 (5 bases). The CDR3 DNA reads TGTGCCAGCAGCCAGGGAAGCTACGAGCAGTACTTC. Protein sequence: CASSQGSYEQYF.